This T cell receptor beta chain stems from a study of early T cells in non-severe SARS-CoV-2 infection. In the study overall: Unsorted whole-blood RNA was sequenced in bulk, leaving chains unpaired.

Notes on the study in general: The study's VDJdb matching favored anti-spike CD8 responses and missed private and CD4 specificities.

Trimming left V 6 bases short and J 0 bases short, with 9 bases between. The CDR3 totals 14 residues. Germline loops: CDR1 MDHEN, CDR2 SYDVKM. As concerns this clonotype: The antigen is undetermined.

Unique molecular identifiers were added to individual cDNA molecules. TCRdb reprocessed the 5' RACE reads via MiXCR and lists one record per CDR3 protein. The data hold under 90,000 distinct CDR3 sequences, with 14% observed a single time. Sequencing input: whole blood. This receptor was obtained from an adult who was a healthcare worker with PCR-confirmed SARS-CoV-2 infection or an uninfected control (not recorded which). This sequence joins TRBV28 and TRBJ1-3, with TRBD1 as a possible D gene (5 bases). The CDR3 protein is CASRGPISGNTIYF. Here the CDR3 DNA reads TGTGCCAGCAGGGGACCGATCTCTGGAAACACCATATATTTT.